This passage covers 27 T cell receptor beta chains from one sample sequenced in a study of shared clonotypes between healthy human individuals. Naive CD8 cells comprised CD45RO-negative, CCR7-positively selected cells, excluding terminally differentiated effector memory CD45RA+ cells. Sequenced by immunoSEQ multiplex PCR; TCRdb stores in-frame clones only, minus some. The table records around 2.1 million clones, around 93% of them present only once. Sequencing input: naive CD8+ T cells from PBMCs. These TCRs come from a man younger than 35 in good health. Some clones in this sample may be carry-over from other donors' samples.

In nucleotides, the CDR3 is TGTGCCAGCAGGGGGATGCAGGGAACTACTTATGGCTACACCTTC. This gives the protein CASRGMQGTTYGYTF. This chain uses TRBV6-1 with TRBJ1-2, with D perhaps TRBD1 (5 bases). Germline V CDR1 and CDR2: MNHNS, SASEGT. This CDR3 contains 15 residues. The V and J ends lost 6 bases and 5 bases respectively, with 19 bases between them.

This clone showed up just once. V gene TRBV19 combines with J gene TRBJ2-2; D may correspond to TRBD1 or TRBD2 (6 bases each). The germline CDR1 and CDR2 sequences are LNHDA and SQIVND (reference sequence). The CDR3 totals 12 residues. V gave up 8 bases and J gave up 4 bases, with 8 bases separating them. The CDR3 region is CASGGGTGELFF. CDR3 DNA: TGTGCCAGTGGAGGGGGCACCGGGGAGCTGTTTTTT.

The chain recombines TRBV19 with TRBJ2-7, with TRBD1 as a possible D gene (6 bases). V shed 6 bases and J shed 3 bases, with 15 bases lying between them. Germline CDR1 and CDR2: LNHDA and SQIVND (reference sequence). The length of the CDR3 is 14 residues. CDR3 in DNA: TGTGCCAGTAGACTCCGGGACACCAACTACGAGCAGTACTTC. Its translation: CASRLRDTNYEQYF.

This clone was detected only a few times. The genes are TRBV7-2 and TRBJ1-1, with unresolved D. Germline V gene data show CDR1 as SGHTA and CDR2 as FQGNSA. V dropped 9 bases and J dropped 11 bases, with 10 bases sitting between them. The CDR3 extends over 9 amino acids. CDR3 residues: CARTWEAFF. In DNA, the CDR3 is TGTGCCAGAACCTGGGAGGCTTTCTTT.

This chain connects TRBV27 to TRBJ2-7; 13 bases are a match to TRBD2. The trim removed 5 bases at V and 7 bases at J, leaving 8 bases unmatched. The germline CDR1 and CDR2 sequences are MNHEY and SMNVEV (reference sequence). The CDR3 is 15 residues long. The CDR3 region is CASSPGTSGIREQYF. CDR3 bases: TGTGCCAGCAGTCCGGGGACTAGCGGGATTAGAGAGCAGTACTTC.

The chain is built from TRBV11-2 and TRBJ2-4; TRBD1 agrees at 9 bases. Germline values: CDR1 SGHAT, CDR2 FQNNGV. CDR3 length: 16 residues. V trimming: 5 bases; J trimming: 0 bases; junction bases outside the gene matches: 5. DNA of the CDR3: TGTGCCAGCAGCCTCTGGACAGGGGTAGCCAAAAACATTCAGTACTTC. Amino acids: CASSLWTGVAKNIQYF.

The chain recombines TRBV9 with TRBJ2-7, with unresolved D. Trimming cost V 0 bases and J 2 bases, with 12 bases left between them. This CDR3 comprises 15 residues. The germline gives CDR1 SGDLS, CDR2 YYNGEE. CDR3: CASSVGVTQTYEQYF. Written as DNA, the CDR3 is TGTGCCAGCAGCGTAGGGGTGACACAGACCTACGAGCAGTACTTC. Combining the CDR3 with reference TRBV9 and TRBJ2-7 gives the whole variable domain DSGVTQTPKHLITATGQRVTLRCSPRSGDLSVYWYQQSLDQGLQFLIQYYNGEERAKGNILERFSAQQFPDLHSELNLSSLELGDSALYFCASSVGVTQTYEQYFGPGTRLTVT.

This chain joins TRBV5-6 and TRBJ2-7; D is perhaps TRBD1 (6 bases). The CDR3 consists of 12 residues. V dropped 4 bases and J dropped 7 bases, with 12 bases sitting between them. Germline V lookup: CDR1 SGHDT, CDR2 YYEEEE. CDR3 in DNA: TGTGCCAGCAGCCCAGGGGCTCGGGAGCAGTACTTC. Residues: CASSPGAREQYF.

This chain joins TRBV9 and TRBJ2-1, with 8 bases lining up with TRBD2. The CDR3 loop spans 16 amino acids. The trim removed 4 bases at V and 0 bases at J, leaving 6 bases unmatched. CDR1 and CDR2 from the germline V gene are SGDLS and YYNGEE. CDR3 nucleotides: TGTGCCAGCAGCTCCGCGAGCGGGAGCTCCTACAATGAGCAGTTCTTC. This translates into CASSSASGSSYNEQFF. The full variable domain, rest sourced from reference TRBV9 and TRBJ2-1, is DSGVTQTPKHLITATGQRVTLRCSPRSGDLSVYWYQQSLDQGLQFLIQYYNGEERAKGNILERFSAQQFPDLHSELNLSSLELGDSALYFCASSSASGSSYNEQFFGPGTRLTVL.

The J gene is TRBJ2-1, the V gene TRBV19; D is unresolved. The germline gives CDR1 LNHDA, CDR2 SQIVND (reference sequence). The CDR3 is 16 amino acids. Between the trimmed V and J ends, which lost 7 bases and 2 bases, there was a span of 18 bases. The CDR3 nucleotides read TGTGCCAGTACCCCCGGACCTTATGGCGCCTACAATGAGCAGTTCTTC. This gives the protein CASTPGPYGAYNEQFF.

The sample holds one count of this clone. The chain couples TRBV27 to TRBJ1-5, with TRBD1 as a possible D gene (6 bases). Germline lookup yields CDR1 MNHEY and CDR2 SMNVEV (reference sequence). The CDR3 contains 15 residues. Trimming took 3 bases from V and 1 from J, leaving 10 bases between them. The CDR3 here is CASSFRRGSNQPQHF. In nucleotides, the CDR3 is TGTGCCAGCAGTTTCCGCAGGGGAAGCAATCAGCCCCAGCATTTT.

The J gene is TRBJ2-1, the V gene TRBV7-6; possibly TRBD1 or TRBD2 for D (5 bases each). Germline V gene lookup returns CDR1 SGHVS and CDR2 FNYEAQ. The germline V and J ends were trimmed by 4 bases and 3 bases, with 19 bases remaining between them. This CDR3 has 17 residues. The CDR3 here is CASSSQLERGVYNEQFF. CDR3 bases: TGTGCCAGCAGCTCCCAACTAGAAAGGGGTGTCTACAATGAGCAGTTCTTC.

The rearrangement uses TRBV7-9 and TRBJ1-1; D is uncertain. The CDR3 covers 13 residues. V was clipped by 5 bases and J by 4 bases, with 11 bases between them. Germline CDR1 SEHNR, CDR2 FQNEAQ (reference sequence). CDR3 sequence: CASSGRAGTEAFF. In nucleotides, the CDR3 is TGTGCCAGCAGCGGCCGGGCTGGCACTGAAGCTTTCTTT.

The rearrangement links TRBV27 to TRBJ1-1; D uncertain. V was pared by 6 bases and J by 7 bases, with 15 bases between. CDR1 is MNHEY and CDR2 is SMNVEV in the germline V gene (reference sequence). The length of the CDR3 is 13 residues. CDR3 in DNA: TGTGCCAGCAGCCCACGTGTGTGGGGTGAAGCTTTCTTT. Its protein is CASSPRVWGEAFF.

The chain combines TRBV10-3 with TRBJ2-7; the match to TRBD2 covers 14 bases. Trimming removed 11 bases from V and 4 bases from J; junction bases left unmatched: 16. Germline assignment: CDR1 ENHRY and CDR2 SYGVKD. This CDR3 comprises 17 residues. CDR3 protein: CAAQGETSGRASYEQYF. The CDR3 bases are TGTGCCGCGCAAGGGGAGACTAGCGGGAGGGCCAGTTACGAGCAGTACTTC.

The CDR3 sequence is CASSETLAASTDTQYF. CDR3 sequence (DNA): TGTGCCAGCAGTGAGACTTTAGCGGCTAGCACAGATACGCAGTATTTT. The genes are TRBV6-1 and TRBJ2-3; tentative D call: TRBD2 (6 bases). Germline-derived CDR1 and CDR2 are MNHNS and SASEGT. The CDR3 runs to 16 residues. Trimming cost V 3 bases and J 0 bases, with 13 bases left between them.

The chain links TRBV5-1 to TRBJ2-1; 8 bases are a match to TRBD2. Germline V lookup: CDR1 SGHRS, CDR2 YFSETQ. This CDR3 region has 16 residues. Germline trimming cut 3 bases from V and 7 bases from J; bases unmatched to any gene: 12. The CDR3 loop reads CASSYARGGIGNEQFF. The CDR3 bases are TGCGCCAGCAGCTACGCCCGGGGGGGAATAGGGAATGAGCAGTTCTTC.

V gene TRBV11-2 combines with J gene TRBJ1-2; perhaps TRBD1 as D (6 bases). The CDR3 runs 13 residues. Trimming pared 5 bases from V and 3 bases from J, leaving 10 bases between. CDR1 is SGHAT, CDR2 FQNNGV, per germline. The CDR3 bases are TGTGCCAGCAGCCACAGGGATCACTATGGCTACACCTTC. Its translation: CASSHRDHYGYTF.

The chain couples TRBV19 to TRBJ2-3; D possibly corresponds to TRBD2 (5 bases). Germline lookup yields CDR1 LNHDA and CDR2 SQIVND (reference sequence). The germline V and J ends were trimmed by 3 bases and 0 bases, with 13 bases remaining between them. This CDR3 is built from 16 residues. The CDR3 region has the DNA TGTGCCAGTAGTATGAGCAGCCGGACTAGCACAGATACGCAGTATTTT. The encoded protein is CASSMSSRTSTDTQYF.

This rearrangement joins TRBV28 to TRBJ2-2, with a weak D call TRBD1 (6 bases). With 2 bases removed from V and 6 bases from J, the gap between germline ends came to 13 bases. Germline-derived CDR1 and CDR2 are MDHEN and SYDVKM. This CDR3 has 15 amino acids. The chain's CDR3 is CASSLGQSWAGELFF. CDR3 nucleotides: TGTGCCAGCAGTTTAGGACAGAGTTGGGCCGGGGAGCTGTTTTTT.

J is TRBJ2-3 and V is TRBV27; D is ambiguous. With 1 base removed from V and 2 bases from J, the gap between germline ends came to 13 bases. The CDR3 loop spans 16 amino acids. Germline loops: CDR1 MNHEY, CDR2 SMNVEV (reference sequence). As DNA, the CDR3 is TGTGCCAGCAGTTTATTGAGGCTCGGAGACACAGATACGCAGTATTTT. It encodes CASSLLRLGDTDTQYF.

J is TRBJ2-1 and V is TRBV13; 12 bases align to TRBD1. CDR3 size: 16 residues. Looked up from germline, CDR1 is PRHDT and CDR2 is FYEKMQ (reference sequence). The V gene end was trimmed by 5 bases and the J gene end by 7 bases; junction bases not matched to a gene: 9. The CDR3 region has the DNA TGTGCCAGCAGCCCTGCCGGGACAGGGGGCAGGAATGAGCAGTTCTTC. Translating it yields CASSPAGTGGRNEQFF.

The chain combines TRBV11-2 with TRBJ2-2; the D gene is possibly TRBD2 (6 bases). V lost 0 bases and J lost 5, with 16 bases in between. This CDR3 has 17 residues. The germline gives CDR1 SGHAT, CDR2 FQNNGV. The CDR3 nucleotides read TGTGCCAGCAGCTTAGAACGGGTGGGGACTCGGACCGGGGAGCTGTTTTTT. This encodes CASSLERVGTRTGELFF.

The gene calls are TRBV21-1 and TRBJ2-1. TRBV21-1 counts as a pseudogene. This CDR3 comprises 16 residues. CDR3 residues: CASSPTKGGRYNEQFF. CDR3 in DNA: TGTGCCAGCAGCCCTACCAAGGGCGGCAGATACAATGAGCAGTTCTTC.

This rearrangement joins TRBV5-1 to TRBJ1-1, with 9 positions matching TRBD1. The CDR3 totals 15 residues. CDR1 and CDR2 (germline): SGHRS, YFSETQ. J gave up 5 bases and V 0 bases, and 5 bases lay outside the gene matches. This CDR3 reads CASSLGVGTGTEAFF. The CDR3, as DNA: TGCGCCAGCAGCTTGGGTGTAGGGACAGGGACTGAAGCTTTCTTT.

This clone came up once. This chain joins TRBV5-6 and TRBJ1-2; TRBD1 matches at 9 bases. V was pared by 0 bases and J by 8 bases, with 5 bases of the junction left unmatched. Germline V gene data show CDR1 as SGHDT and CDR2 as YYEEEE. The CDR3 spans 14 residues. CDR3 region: CASSLGQGVGGYTF. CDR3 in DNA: TGTGCCAGCAGCTTGGGACAGGGGGTGGGAGGCTACACCTTC. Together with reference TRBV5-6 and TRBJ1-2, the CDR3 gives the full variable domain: DAGVTQSPTHLIKTRGQQVTLRCSPKSGHDTVSWYQQALGQGPQFIFQYYEEEERQRGNFPDRFSGHQFPNYSSELNVNALLLGDSALYLCASSLGQGVGGYTFGSGTRLTVV.

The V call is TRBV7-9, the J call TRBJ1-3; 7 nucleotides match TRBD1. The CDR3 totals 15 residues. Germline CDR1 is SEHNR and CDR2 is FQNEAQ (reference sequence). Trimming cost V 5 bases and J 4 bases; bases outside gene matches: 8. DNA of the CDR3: TGTGCCAGCAGCGCCCGGGACAGAGAAGGAAACACCATATATTTT. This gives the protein CASSARDREGNTIYF.